This TCR beta chain was obtained from a study of blood T cell repertoires in COVID-19. The length of the CDR3 is 17 residues. The germline V gene has CDR1 GTSNPN and CDR2 SVGIG (reference sequence). Libraries were prepared by immunoSEQ multiplex PCR; TCRdb keeps only in-frame clonotypes and omits some of them. The sample records 150,000 to 200,000 clones, roughly 85% being singletons. Details on this clone: Germline and junction disagree at one end, which may indicate a read error.

The V call is TRBV30, the J call TRBJ2-6, with D possibly being TRBD1 (5 bases). The receptor's source is a woman aged 45-65 years who had recovered from COVID-19. The sequencing input was PBMCs or T cells enriched from blood (not recorded which). CDR3 loop: CAWSVPDGRSGANVPTF. CDR3 coding DNA: TGTGCCTGGAGTGTACCGGACGGACGATCTGGGGCCAACGTCCCGACTTTC. The full variable domain, completed using reference TRBV30 and TRBJ2-6, is SQTIHQWPATLVQPVGSPLSLECTVEGTSNPNLYWYRQAAGRGLQLLFYSVGIGQISSEVPQNLSASRPQDRQFILSSKKLLLSDSGFYLCAWSVPDGRSGANVPTFGAGSRLTVL.